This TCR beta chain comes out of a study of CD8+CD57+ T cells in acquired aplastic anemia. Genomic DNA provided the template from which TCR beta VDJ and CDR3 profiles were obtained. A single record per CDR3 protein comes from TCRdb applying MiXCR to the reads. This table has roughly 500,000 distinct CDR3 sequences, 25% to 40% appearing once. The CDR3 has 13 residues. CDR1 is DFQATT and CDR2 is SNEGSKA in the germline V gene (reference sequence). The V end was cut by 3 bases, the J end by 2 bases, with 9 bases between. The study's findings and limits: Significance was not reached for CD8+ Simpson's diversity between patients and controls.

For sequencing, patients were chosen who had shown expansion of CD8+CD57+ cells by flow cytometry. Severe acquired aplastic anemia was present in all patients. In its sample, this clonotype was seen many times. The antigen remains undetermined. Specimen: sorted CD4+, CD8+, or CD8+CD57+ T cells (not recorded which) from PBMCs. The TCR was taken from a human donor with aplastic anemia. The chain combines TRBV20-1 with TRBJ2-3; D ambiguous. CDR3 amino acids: CSARRRATDTQYF. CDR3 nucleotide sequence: TGCAGTGCTAGGAGACGGGCCACAGATACGCAGTATTTT.